This T cell receptor beta chain was obtained from a study of beta chain features in type 1 diabetes. General study points: There was a moderate but significant shortening of TCRB CDR3s in all four CD4+ subsets of Type 1 diabetes patients. A pattern of fewer insertions and more deletions at VDJ junctions was seen in type 1 diabetes patients. Compared with healthy donors, patients appeared to share more similar naive, central memory and regulatory TCRB repertoires. The cDNA sequencing approach could over-represent high-TCR-expressing cells.

CDR1 and CDR2 (germline): DFQATT, SNEGSKA (reference sequence). This CDR3 is 11 amino acids long. Trimming shortened V by 3 bases and J by 8 bases, and 8 bases separated the two germline ends. The entirety of the isolated RNA underwent reverse transcription, so expressed TCRB transcripts were sequenced. Assay: immunoSEQ multiplex PCR; the TCRdb copy retains only in-frame clones and omits some. The repertoire holds over 600,000 clones, roughly 12% seen once, with approximately 0.11% in the top ten. As regards this clone: As yet, its antigen is unknown.

One heparinised draw, averaging roughly 110 mL, was taken per donor. The gene calls are TRBV20-1 and TRBJ2-1, with D hard to call. Sequenced: naive CD4+ T cells from blood. The clonotype comes from a man aged 30-40 years with type 1 diabetes. The DNA for the CDR3 is TGCAGTGCTAGGGATGGGTATGAGCAGTTCTTC. Translation: CSARDGYEQFF.